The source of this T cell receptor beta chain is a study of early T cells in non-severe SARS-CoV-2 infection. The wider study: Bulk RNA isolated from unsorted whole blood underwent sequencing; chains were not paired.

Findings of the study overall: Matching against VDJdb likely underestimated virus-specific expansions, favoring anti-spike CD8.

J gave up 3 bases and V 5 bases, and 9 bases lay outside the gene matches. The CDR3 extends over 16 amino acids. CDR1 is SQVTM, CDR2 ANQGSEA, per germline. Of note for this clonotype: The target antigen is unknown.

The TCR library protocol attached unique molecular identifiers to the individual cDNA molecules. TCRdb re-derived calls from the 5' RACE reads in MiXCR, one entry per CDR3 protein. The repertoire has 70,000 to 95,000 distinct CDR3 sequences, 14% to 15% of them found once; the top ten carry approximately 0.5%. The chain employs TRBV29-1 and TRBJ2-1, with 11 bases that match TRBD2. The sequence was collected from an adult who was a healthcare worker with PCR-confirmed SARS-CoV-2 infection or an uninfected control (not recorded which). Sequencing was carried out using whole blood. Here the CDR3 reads CSVPETSGVRYNEQFF. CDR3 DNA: TGCAGCGTTCCTGAGACTAGCGGGGTCCGCTACAATGAGCAGTTCTTC.